These T cell receptor beta chains were read from a single sample in a study of blood T cell repertoires in COVID-19. Sequenced by immunoSEQ multiplex PCR; TCRdb stores in-frame clones only, minus some. The data contain more than 130,000 clones, about 80% of them seen just once; the ten biggest clones take up approximately 9%. Sequences were obtained from peripheral blood. These receptors originate from a woman older than 75 in a cohort sampled during active or convalescent COVID-19. Both conserved end residues are part of each CDR3. Each record gives: CDR3 length, clone size, J gene, V gene, CDR3 protein. Where a row states a size, it is once, few, many or the class of an expanded clone; other rows omit it.

CDR3 length: 12; clone size: once; J gene: TRBJ2-1; V gene: TRBV7-3; CDR3 protein: CASSQGGTSQFF
CDR3 length: 11; clone size: few; J gene: TRBJ1-1; V gene: TRBV19; CDR3 protein: CASSRNAEAFF
CDR3 length: 15; clone size: few; J gene: TRBJ1-2; V gene: TRBV5-1; CDR3 protein: CASSWTDSGGYGYTF
CDR3 length: 13; clone size: few; J gene: TRBJ1-1; V gene: TRBV2; CDR3 protein: CASSVAGITEAFF
CDR3 length: 15; clone size: NA; J gene: TRBJ2-1; V gene: TRBV5-1; CDR3 protein: CASSLASGGYNEQFF
CDR3 length: 15; clone size: NA; J gene: TRBJ1-2; V gene: TRBV3-1/TRBV3-2; CDR3 protein: CASSQDLRGVYGYTF
CDR3 length: 17; clone size: NA; J gene: TRBJ2-5; V gene: TRBV5-5; CDR3 protein: CASSSRDGTRLRETQYF
CDR3 length: 13; clone size: NA; J gene: TRBJ1-2; V gene: TRBV15; CDR3 protein: CATSRARGDGYTF
CDR3 length: 15; clone size: NA; J gene: TRBJ1-2; V gene: TRBV5-4; CDR3 protein: CASSAGTGARYGYTF
CDR3 length: 17; clone size: NA; J gene: TRBJ2-5; V gene: TRBV15; CDR3 protein: CATSTPGTSALQETQYF
CDR3 length: 16; clone size: NA; J gene: TRBJ1-3; V gene: TRBV5-5; CDR3 protein: CASSFFGGRTGNTIYF
CDR3 length: 13; clone size: once; J gene: TRBJ2-5; V gene: TRBV7-6; CDR3 protein: CASRAGGAETQYF
CDR3 length: 12; clone size: NA; J gene: TRBJ2-1; V gene: TRBV29-1; CDR3 protein: CSGGRTGGEQFF
CDR3 length: 14; clone size: NA; J gene: TRBJ2-1; V gene: TRBV29-1; CDR3 protein: CSARRGSSYNEQFF
CDR3 length: 13; clone size: NA; J gene: TRBJ2-5; V gene: TRBV5-4; CDR3 protein: CASSLTRSETQYF
CDR3 length: 15; clone size: NA; J gene: TRBJ2-3; V gene: TRBV5-5; CDR3 protein: CASSTGLAGVTTQYF
CDR3 length: 15; clone size: NA; J gene: TRBJ2-5; V gene: TRBV2; CDR3 protein: CASSGPSYPIETQYF
CDR3 length: 15; clone size: NA; J gene: TRBJ1-1; V gene: TRBV30; CDR3 protein: CAWSGNYIRNTEAFF
CDR3 length: 13; clone size: NA; J gene: TRBJ1-5; V gene: TRBV21-1; CDR3 protein: CASSHEANQPQHF
CDR3 length: 15; clone size: NA; J gene: TRBJ1-2; V gene: TRBV4-1; CDR3 protein: CASSRTTDSNYGYTF
CDR3 length: 15; clone size: once; J gene: TRBJ2-2; V gene: TRBV21-1; CDR3 protein: CASSPGQGKTGELFF
CDR3 length: 15; clone size: NA; J gene: TRBJ2-2; V gene: TRBV5-1; CDR3 protein: CASSRDRGRTGELFF
CDR3 length: 17; clone size: NA; J gene: TRBJ2-2; V gene: TRBV7-2; CDR3 protein: CASSLVGLAMNTGELFF
CDR3 length: 15; clone size: NA; J gene: TRBJ2-1; V gene: TRBV28; CDR3 protein: CASSLLGASYNEQFF
CDR3 length: 15; clone size: NA; J gene: TRBJ1-2; V gene: TRBV5-1; CDR3 protein: CASSLIGQGAYGYTF
CDR3 length: 14; clone size: NA; J gene: TRBJ1-2; V gene: TRBV3-1/TRBV3-2; CDR3 protein: CASSQAGQPVGYTF
CDR3 length: 16; clone size: NA; J gene: TRBJ1-1; V gene: TRBV27; CDR3 protein: CASSLASLQGFTEAFF
CDR3 length: 15; clone size: once; J gene: TRBJ1-4; V gene: TRBV28; CDR3 protein: CASSPQGASNEKLFF
CDR3 length: 15; clone size: NA; J gene: TRBJ2-3; V gene: TRBV7-9; CDR3 protein: CASSRTGELSDTQYF
CDR3 length: 13; clone size: NA; J gene: TRBJ1-4; V gene: TRBV5-1; CDR3 protein: CASSFDRVSRLFF
CDR3 length: 15; clone size: NA; J gene: TRBJ2-3; V gene: TRBV9; CDR3 protein: CASSVVLAGEDTQYF
CDR3 length: 15; clone size: NA; J gene: TRBJ2-2; V gene: TRBV3-1/TRBV3-2; CDR3 protein: CASSQVTTNTGELFF
CDR3 length: 16; clone size: NA; J gene: TRBJ1-3; V gene: TRBV7-8; CDR3 protein: CASSLAFGGNGNTIYF
CDR3 length: 15; clone size: NA; J gene: TRBJ2-7; V gene: TRBV10-3; CDR3 protein: CAIRALSGGAGEQYF
CDR3 length: 16; clone size: few; J gene: TRBJ1-2; V gene: TRBV12-5; CDR3 protein: CASGLGTAFGRYGYTF
CDR3 length: 15; clone size: NA; J gene: TRBJ1-2; V gene: TRBV19; CDR3 protein: CASSYGEASNYGYTF